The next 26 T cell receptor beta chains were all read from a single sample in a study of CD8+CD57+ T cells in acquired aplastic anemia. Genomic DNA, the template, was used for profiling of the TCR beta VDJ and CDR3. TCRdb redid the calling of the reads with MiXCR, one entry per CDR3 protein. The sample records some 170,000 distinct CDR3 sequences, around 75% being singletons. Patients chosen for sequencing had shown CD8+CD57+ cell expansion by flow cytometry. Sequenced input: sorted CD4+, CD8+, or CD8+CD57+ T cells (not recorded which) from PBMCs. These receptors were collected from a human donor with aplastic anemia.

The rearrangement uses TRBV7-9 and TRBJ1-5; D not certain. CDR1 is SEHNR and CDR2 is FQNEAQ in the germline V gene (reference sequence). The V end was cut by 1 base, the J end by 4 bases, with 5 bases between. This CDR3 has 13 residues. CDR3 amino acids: CASSLDRNQPQHF. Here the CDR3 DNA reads TGTGCCAGCAGCTTAGATAGGAATCAGCCCCAGCATTTT.

The CDR3 sequence is CATSDFHRGTDTQYF. For the CDR3, the DNA is TGTGCCACCAGTGATTTCCACAGGGGGACAGATACGCAGTATTTT. This chain links TRBV24-1 with TRBJ2-3; 8 bases are a match to TRBD1. Trimming removed 1 base from V and 3 bases from J; junction bases left unmatched: 2. This CDR3 comprises 15 residues. The germline V gene encodes CDR1 KGHDR and CDR2 SFDVKD.

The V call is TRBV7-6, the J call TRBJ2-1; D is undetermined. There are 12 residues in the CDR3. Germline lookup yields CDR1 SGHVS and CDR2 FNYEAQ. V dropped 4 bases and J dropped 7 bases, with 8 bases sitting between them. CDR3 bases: TGTGCCAGCAGCTACGCAGTTAATGAGCAGTTCTTC. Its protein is CASSYAVNEQFF.

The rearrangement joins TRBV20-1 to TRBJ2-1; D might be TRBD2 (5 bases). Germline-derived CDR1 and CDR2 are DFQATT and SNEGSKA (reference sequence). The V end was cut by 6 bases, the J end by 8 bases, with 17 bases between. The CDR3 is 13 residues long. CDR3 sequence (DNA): TGCAGTGCCAGGAGGAACCCTTTCGATGAGCAGTTCTTC. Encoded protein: CSARRNPFDEQFF.

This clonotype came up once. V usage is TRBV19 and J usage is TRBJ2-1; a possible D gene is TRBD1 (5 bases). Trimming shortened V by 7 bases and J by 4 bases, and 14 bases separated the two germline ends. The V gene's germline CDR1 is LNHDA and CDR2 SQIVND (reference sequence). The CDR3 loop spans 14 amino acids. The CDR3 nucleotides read TGTGCCAGTACCATGCGGCAGGGTTACAATGAGCAGTTCTTC. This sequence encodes CASTMRQGYNEQFF. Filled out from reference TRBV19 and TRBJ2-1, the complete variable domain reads DGGITQSPKYLFRKEGQNVTLSCEQNLNHDAMYWYRQDPGQGLRLIYYSQIVNDFQKGDIAEGYSVSREKKESFPLTVTSAQKNPTAFYLCASTMRQGYNEQFFGPGTRLTVL.

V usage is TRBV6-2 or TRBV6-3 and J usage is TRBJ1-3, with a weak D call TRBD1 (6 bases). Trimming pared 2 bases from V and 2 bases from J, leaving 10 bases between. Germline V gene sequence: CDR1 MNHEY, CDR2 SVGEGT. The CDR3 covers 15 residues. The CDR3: CASSYGTGTGNTIYF. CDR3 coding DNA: TGTGCCAGCAGTTACGGAACAGGGACTGGAAACACCATATATTTT.

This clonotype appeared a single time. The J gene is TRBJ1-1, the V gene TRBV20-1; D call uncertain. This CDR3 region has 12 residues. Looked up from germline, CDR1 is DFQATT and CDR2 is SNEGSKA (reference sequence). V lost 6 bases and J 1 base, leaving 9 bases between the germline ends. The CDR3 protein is CSAPERNTEAFF. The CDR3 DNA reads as TGCAGTGCCCCTGAACGGAACACTGAAGCTTTCTTT.

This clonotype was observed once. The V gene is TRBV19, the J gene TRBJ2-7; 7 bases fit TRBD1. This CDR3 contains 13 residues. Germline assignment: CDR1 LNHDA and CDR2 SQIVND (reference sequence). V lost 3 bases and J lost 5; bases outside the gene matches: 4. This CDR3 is CASSIGQANEQYF. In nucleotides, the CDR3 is TGTGCCAGTAGTATTGGACAGGCTAACGAGCAGTACTTC.

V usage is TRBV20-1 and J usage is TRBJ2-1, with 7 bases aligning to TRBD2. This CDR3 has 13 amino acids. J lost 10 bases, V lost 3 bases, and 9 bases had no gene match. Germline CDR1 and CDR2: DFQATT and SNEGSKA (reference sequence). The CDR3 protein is CSASRTSREEQFF. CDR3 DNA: TGCAGTGCTAGCCGGACTAGTAGAGAGGAGCAGTTCTTC.

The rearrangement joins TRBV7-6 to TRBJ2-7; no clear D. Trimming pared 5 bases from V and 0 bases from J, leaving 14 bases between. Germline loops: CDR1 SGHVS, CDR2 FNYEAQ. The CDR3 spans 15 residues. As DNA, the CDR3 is TGTGCCAGCAGCCCATCGGACGGAGACTCCTACGAGCAGTACTTC. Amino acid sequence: CASSPSDGDSYEQYF.

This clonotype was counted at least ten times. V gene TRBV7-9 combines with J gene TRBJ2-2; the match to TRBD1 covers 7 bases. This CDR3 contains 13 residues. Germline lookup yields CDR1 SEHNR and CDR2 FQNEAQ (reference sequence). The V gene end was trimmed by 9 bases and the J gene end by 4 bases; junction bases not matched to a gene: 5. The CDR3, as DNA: TGTGCCAGATGGGCAGGGGGCACCGGGGAGCTGTTTTTT. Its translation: CARWAGGTGELFF.

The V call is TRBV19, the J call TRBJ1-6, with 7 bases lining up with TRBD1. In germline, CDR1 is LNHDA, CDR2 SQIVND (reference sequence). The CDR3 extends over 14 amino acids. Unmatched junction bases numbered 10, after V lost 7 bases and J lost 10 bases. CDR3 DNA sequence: TGTGCCAGTAACCAGCCAGGGGGGGGATCACCCCTCCACTTT. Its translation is CASNQPGGGSPLHF.

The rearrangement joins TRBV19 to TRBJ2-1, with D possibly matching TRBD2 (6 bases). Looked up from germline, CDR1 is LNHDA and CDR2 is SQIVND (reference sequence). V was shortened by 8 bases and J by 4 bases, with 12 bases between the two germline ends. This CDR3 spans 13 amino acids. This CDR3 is CASSGARYNEQFF. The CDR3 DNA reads TGTGCCAGTTCGGGAGCCCGGTACAATGAGCAGTTCTTC.

The CDR3, as DNA: TGTGCCAGCAGCCCGGGACAGCGAAACACTGAAGCTTTCTTT. The encoded protein is CASSPGQRNTEAFF. The chain employs TRBV7-8 and TRBJ1-1, with TRBD1 identical over 7 bases. This CDR3 is 14 amino acids long. V lost 5 bases to trimming and J lost 2 bases; unmatched junction nucleotides: 5. Germline V gene lookup returns CDR1 SGHVS and CDR2 FQNEAQ.

The CDR3 is CASSLKQGRQLQLMKNIQYF. CDR3 bases: TGTGCCAGCAGCTTGAAGCAGGGTAGGCAACTGCAACTAATGAAAAACATTCAGTACTTC. The chain carries TRBV7-2 and TRBJ2-4, with a weak D call TRBD1 (5 bases). V lost 3 bases and J lost 4, with 28 bases in between. CDR3 length equals 20 residues. Germline V gives CDR1 SGHTA, CDR2 FQGNSA.

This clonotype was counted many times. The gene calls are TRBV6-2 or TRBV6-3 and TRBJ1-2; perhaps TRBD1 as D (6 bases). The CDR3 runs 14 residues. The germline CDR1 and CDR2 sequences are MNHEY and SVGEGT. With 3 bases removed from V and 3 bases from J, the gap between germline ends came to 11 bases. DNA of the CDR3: TGTGCCAGCAGTTATACAGGGAAGCACTATGGCTACACCTTC. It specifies CASSYTGKHYGYTF.

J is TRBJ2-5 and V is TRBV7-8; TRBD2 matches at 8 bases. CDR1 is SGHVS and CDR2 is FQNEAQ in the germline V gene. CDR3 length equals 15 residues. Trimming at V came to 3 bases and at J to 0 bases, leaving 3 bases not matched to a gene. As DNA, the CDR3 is TGTGCCAGCAGCTTCTTAGCGGGGTACCAAGAGACCCAGTACTTC. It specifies CASSFLAGYQETQYF.

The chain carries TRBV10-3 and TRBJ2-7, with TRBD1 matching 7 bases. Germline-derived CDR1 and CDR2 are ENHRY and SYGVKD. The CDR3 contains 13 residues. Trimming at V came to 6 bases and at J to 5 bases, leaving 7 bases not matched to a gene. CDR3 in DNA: TGTGCCATCAGCGACAGGGTCTCGGACGAGCAGTACTTC. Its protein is CAISDRVSDEQYF.

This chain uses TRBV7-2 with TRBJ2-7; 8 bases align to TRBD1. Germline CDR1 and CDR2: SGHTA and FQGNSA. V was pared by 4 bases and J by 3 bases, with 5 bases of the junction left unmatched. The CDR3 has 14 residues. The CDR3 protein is CASSSTGVNYEQYF. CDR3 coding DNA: TGTGCCAGCAGCTCGACAGGGGTTAACTACGAGCAGTACTTC.

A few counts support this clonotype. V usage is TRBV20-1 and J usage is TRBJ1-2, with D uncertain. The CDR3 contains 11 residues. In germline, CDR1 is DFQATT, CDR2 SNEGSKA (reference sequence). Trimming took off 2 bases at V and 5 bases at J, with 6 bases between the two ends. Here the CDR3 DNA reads TGCAGTGCTAGATTGCCATATGGCTACACCTTC. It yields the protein CSARLPYGYTF.

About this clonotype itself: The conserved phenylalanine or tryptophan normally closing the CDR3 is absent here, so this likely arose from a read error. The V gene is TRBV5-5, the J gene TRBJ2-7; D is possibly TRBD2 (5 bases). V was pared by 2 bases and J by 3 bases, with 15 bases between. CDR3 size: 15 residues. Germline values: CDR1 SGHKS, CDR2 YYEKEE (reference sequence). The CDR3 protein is CASSLEGGVYYEQYC. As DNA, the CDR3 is TGTGCCAGCAGCTTAGAGGGCGGAGTTTACTACGAGCAGTACTGC.

The CDR3 loop is CATSVGAGVEQYF. The CDR3, as DNA: TGTGCCACCAGTGTAGGAGCAGGGGTCGAGCAGTACTTC. The chain is built from TRBV24-1 and TRBJ2-7; tentatively, D is TRBD1 (6 bases). CDR3 size: 13 residues. The V gene's germline CDR1 is KGHDR and CDR2 SFDVKD. Trimming cost V 5 bases and J 6 bases, with 13 bases left between them.

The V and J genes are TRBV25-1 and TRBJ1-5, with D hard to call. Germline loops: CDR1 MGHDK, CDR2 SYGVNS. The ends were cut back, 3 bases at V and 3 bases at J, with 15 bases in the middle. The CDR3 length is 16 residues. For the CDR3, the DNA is TGTGCCAGCAGTGATGGGCCGTCCTCTCCCAATCAGCCCCAGCATTTT. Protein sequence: CASSDGPSSPNQPQHF.

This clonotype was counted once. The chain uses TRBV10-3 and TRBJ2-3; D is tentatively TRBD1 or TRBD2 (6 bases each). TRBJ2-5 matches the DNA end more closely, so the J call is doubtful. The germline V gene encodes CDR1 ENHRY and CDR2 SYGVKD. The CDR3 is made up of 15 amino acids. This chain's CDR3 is CAISVVTGRQETQYF. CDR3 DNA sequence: TGTGCCATCAGTGTAGTAACAGGGAGGCAGGAGACCCAGTACTTC.

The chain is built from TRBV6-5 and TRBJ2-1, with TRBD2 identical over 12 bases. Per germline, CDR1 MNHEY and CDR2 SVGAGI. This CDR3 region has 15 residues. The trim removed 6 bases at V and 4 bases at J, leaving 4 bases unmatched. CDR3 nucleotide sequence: TGTGCCAGCAGCCGCGGACTAGCGGGGTACAATGAGCAGTTCTTC. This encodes CASSRGLAGYNEQFF.

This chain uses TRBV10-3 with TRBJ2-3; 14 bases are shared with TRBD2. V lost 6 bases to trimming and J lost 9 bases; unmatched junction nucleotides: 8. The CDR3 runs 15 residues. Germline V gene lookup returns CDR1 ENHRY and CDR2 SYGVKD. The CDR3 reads CAISVGTSGRGTQYF. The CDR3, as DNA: TGTGCCATCAGCGTCGGGACTAGCGGGAGAGGCACGCAGTATTTT.